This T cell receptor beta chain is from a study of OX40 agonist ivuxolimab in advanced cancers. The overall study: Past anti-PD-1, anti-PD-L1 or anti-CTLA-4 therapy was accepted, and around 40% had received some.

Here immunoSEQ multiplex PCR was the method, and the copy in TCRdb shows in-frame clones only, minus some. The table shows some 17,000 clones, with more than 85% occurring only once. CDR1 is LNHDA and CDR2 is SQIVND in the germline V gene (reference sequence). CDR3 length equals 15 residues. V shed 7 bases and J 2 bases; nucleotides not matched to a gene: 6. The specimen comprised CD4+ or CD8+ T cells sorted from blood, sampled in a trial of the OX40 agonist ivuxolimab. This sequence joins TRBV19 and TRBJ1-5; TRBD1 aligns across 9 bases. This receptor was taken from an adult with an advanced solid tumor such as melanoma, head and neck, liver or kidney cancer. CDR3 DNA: TGTGCCAGTACTTTACAGGGGGCAGGCAATCAGCCCCAGCATTTT. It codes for CASTLQGAGNQPQHF. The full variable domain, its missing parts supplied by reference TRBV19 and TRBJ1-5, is DGGITQSPKYLFRKEGQNVTLSCEQNLNHDAMYWYRQDPGQGLRLIYYSQIVNDFQKGDIAEGYSVSREKKESFPLTVTSAQKNPTAFYLCASTLQGAGNQPQHFGDGTRLSIL.